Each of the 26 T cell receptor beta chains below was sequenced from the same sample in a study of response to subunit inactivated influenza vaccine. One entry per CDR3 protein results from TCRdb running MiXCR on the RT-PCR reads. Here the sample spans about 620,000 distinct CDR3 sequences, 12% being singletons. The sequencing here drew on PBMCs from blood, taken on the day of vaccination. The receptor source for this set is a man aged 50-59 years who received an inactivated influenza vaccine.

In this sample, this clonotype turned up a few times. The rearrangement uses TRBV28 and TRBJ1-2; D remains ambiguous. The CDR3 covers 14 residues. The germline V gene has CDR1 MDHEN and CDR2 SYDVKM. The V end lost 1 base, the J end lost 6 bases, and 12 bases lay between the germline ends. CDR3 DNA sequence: TGTGCCAGCAGTTTATTTAATTCGGGAAATGGCTACACCTTC. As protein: CASSLFNSGNGYTF.

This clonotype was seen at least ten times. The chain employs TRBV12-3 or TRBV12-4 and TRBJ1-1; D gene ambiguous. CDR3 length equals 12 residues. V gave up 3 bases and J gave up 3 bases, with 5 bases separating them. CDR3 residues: CASSFGHTEAFF. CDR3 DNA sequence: TGTGCCAGCAGTTTTGGACACACTGAAGCTTTCTTT.

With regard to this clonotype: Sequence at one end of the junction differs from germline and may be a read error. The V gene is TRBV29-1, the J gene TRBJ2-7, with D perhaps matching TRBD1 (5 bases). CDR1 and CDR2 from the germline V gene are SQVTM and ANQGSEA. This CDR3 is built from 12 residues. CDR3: CSVVGDAYKQYF. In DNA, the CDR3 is TGCAGCGTTGTAGGGGATGCCTACAAGCAGTACTTC.

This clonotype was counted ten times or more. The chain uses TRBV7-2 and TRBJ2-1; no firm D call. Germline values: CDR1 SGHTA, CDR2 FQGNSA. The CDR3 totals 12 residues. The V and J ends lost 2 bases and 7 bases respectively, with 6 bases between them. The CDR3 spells CASSLIWNEQFF. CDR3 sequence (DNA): TGTGCCAGCAGCTTAATATGGAATGAGCAGTTCTTC. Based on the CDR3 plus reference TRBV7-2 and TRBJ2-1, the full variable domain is GAGVSQSPSNKVTEKGKDVELRCDPISGHTALYWYRQSLGQGLEFLIYFQGNSAPDKSGLPSDRFSAERTGGSVSTLTIQRTQQEDSAVYLCASSLIWNEQFFGPGTRLTVL.

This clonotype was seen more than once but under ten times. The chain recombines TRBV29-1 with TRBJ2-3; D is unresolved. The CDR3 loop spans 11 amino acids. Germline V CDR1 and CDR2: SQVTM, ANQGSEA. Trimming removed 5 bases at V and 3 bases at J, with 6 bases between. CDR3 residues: CSVWGTDTQYF. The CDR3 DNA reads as TGCAGCGTTTGGGGTACAGATACGCAGTATTTT.

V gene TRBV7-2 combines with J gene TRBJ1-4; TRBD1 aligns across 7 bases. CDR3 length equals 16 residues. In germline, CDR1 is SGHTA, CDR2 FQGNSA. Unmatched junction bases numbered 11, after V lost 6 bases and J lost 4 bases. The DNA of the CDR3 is TGTGCCAGCAGTAAAACCCGGGACAGCCTTAATGAAAAACTGTTTTTT. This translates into CASSKTRDSLNEKLFF.

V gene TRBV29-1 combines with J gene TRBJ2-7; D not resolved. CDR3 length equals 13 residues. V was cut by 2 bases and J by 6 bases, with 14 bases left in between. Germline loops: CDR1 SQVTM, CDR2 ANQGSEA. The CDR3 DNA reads TGCAGCGTTGAAACGACGGATCCTCTCGAGCAGTACTTC. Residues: CSVETTDPLEQYF.

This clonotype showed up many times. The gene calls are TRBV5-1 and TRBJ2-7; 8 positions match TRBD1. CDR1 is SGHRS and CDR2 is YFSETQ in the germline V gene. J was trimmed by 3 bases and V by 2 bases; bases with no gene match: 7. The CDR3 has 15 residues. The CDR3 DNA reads TGCGCCAGCAGCTTCGGCGGACAGGGAGTCTACGAGCAGTACTTC. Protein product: CASSFGGQGVYEQYF.

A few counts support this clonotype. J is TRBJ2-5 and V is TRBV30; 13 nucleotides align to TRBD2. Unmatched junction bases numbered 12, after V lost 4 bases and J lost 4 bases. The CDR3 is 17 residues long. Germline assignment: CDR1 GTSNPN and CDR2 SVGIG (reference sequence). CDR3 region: CAWTEGTSGTPLETQYF. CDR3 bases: TGTGCCTGGACCGAAGGGACTAGCGGGACCCCCTTAGAGACCCAGTACTTC.

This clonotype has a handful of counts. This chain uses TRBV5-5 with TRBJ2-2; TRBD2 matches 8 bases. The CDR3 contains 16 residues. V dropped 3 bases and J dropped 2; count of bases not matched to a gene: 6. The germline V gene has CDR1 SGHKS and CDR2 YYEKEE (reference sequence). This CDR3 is CASSWAGGLNTGELFF. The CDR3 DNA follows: TGTGCCAGCAGCTGGGCGGGGGGATTAAACACCGGGGAGCTGTTTTTT.

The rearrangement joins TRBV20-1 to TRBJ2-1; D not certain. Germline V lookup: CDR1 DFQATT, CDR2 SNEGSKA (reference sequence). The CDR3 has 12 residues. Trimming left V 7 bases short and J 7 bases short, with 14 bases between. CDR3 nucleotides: TGCAGTGTCATCGCCCAAAATAATGAGCAGTTCTTC. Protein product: CSVIAQNNEQFF.

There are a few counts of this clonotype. CDR3: CSALILTVSPDTQYF. The CDR3 DNA reads as TGCAGTGCCCTTATACTGACAGTATCTCCAGATACGCAGTATTTT. The chain has TRBV20-1 and TRBJ2-3; D is possibly TRBD1 (5 bases). Per germline, CDR1 DFQATT and CDR2 SNEGSKA (reference sequence). V gave up 6 bases and J gave up 4 bases, with 20 bases separating them. The CDR3 length is 15 residues.

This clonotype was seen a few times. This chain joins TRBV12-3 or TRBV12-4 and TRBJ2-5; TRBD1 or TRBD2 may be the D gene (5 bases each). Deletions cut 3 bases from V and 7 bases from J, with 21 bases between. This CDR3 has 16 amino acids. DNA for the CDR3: TGTGCCAGCAGTTTCCCCGGGGCCCCCGGGGCAGCGACCCAGTACTTC. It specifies CASSFPGAPGAATQYF.

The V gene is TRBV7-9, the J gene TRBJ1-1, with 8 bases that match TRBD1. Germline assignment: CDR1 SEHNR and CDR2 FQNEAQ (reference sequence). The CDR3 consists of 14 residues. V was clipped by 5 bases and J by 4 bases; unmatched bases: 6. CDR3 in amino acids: CASSSTRGPTEAFF. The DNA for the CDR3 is TGTGCCAGCAGCAGCACCAGGGGGCCCACTGAAGCTTTCTTT. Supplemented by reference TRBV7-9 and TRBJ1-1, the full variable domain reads DTGVSQNPRHKITKRGQNVTFRCDPISEHNRLYWYRQTLGQGPEFLTYFQNEAQLEKSRLLSDRFSAERPKGSFSTLEIQRTEQGDSAMYLCASSSTRGPTEAFFGQGTRLTVV.

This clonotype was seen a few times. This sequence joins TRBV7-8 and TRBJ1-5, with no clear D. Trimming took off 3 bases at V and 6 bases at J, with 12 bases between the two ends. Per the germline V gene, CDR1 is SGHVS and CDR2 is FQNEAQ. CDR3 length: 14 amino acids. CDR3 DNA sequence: TGTGCCAGCAGCTTCCGACGTGAGGGTCAGCCCCAGCATTTT. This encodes CASSFRREGQPQHF.

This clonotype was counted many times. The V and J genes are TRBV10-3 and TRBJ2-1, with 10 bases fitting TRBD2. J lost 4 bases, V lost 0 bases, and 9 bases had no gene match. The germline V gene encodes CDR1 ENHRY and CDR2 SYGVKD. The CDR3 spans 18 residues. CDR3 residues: CAISESRAGGPLYNEQFF. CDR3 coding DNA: TGTGCCATCAGTGAGTCGAGAGCGGGGGGGCCTCTGTACAATGAGCAGTTCTTC.

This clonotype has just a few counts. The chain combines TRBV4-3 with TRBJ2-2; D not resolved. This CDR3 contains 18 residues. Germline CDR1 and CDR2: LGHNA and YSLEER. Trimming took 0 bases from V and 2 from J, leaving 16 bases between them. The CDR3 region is CASSQDLWELRNTGELFF. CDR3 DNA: TGCGCCAGCAGCCAAGATCTGTGGGAACTTCGAAACACCGGGGAGCTGTTTTTT.

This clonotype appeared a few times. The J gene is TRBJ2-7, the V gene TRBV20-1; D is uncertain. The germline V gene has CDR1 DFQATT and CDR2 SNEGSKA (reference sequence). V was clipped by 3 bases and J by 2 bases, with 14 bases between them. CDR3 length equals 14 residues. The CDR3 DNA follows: TGCAGTGCTAGGGATCCTATACACCCCTACGAGCAGTACTTC. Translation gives CSARDPIHPYEQYF.

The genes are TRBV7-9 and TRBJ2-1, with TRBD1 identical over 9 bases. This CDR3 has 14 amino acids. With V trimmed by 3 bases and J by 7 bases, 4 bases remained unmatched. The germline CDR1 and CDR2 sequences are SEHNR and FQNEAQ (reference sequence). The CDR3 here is CASSFKGTGNEQFF. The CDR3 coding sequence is TGTGCCAGCAGCTTTAAGGGGACAGGGAATGAGCAGTTCTTC. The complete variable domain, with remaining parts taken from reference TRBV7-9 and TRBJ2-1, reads DTGVSQNPRHKITKRGQNVTFRCDPISEHNRLYWYRQTLGQGPEFLTYFQNEAQLEKSRLLSDRFSAERPKGSFSTLEIQRTEQGDSAMYLCASSFKGTGNEQFFGPGTRLTVL.

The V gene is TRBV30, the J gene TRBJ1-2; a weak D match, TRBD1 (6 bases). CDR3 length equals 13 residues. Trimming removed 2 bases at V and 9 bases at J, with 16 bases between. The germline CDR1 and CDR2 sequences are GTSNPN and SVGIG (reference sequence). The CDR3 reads CAWSPGGALSYTF. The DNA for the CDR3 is TGTGCCTGGAGTCCGGGGGGGGCACTAAGCTACACCTTC.

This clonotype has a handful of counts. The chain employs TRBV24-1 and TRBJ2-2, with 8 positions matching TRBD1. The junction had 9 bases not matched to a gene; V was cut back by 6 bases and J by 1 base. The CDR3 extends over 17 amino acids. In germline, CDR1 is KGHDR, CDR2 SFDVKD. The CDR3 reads CATSPSPGQGNTGELFF. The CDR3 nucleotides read TGTGCCACCAGTCCCTCCCCCGGACAGGGGAACACCGGGGAGCTGTTTTTT.

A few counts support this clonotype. CDR3 bases: TGTGCCAGCAGCACCCAGGGACTAGCGTACAATGAGCAGTTCTTC. Translation: CASSTQGLAYNEQFF. V and J are TRBV9 and TRBJ2-1; 10 bases fit TRBD2. In germline, CDR1 is SGDLS, CDR2 YYNGEE. The CDR3 length is 15 residues. V was clipped by 4 bases and J by 4 bases; unmatched bases: 5.

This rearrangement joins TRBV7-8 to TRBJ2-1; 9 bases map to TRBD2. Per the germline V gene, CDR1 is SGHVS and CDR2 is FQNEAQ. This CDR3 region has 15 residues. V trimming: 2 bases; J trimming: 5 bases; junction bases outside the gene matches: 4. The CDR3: CASSLKRLADNEQFF. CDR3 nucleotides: TGTGCCAGCAGCTTAAAGCGACTAGCGGACAATGAGCAGTTCTTC.

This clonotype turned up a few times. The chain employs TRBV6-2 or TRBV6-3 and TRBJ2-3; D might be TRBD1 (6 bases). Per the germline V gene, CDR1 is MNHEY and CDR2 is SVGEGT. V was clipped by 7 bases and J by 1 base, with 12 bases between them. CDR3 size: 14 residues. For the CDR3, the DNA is TGTGCCAGCACAAAAGGGGGAGGCACAGATACGCAGTATTTT. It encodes CASTKGGGTDTQYF.

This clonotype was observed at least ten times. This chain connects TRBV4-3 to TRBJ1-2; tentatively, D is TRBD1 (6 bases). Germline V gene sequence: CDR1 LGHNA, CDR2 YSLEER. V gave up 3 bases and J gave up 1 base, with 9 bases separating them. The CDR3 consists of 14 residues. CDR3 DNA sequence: TGCGCCAGCAGCCATGACAGGAGTAACTATGGCTACACCTTC. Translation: CASSHDRSNYGYTF.

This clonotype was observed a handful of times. The CDR3 sequence: CASSQERAGYGYTF. In DNA form, the CDR3 reads TGCGCCAGCAGCCAAGAGAGGGCGGGTTATGGCTACACCTTC. V is TRBV4-3 and J is TRBJ1-2; D not resolved. The CDR3 spans 14 residues. In germline, CDR1 is LGHNA, CDR2 YSLEER. V lost 0 bases and J 5 bases, leaving 10 bases between the germline ends.